This TCR beta chain was sequenced in a study of T cell repertoires in cytomegalovirus infection. TCRdb independently ran MiXCR on the reads; one entry per CDR3 protein. The table shows 250,000 to 300,000 distinct CDR3 sequences, with approximately 22% occurring only once. The CDR3 length is 14 residues. Germline-derived CDR1 and CDR2 are DFQATT and SNEGSKA (reference sequence). Unmatched junction bases numbered 7, after V lost 4 bases and J lost 4 bases. Worth noting for this clonotype: Its cognate antigen is unknown.

J is TRBJ1-5 and V is TRBV20-1; 7 bases line up with TRBD1. The source of this sequence is a human donor in good health (CMV status not recorded). Some clones in this sample may be carry-over from other donors' samples. Sequences were derived from cultured PBMCs, sampled from culture after CMV antigen stimulation. CDR3 protein: CSANKDRSNQPQHF. The CDR3 DNA is TGCAGTGCTAATAAGGACAGGTCGAATCAGCCCCAGCATTTT.